What follows are 13 T cell receptor beta chains derived from one specimen sequenced in a study of cytomegalovirus exposure and HLA in healthy donors. PCR employed 60 Vbeta and 13 Jbeta primers. The assay was immunoSEQ multiplex PCR, and TCRdb's table has in-frame clones only and misses some. The sample shows about 200,000 clones, 70% to 80% of them seen only once. The specimen sequenced was PBMCs. The receptors were gathered from a male donor in good health and CMV-seropositive.

The V gene is TRBV2, the J gene TRBJ2-5, with D maybe TRBD2 (5 bases). V lost 4 bases, J lost 5 bases, and 8 bases lay in between. The germline gives CDR1 SNHLY, CDR2 FYNNEI. The CDR3 has 12 residues. CDR3 nucleotide sequence: TGTGCCAGCAGTGTTAGCGTTGAGACCCAGTACTTC. It specifies CASSVSVETQYF.

This rearrangement joins TRBV5-4 to TRBJ2-3; 11 nucleotides align to TRBD2. With 3 bases clipped from V and 10 bases from J, the junction kept 10 bases outside the gene matches. From germline, CDR1 is SGHNT and CDR2 YYREEE (reference sequence). CDR3 length: 15 amino acids. CDR3 region: CASSWRASGGRAQYF. The CDR3 region has the DNA TGTGCCAGCAGCTGGAGGGCTAGCGGGGGGCGGGCGCAGTATTTT.

The table lists this clone with a few counts. This chain uses TRBV7-2 with TRBJ2-7; D not certain. In germline, CDR1 is SGHTA, CDR2 FQGNSA. Trimming removed 5 bases from V and 4 bases from J, with 6 bases in between. CDR3 length: 11 residues. The chain's CDR3 is CASSLEYEQYF. The CDR3 bases are TGTGCCAGCAGCCTCGAGTACGAGCAGTACTTC.

The genes are TRBV20-1 and TRBJ1-5; D remains ambiguous. Germline CDR1 is DFQATT and CDR2 is SNEGSKA (reference sequence). V was clipped by 7 bases and J by 5 bases, with 9 bases between them. The length of the CDR3 is 11 residues. The CDR3: CSVAGYQPQHF. CDR3 bases: TGCAGTGTGGCGGGTTATCAGCCCCAGCATTTT.

This chain connects TRBV9 to TRBJ1-4, with 7 bases matching TRBD1. Per germline, CDR1 SGDLS and CDR2 YYNGEE. The length of the CDR3 is 14 residues. V trimming: 3 bases; J trimming: 6 bases; junction bases outside the gene matches: 5. This CDR3 reads CASSDNQGDEKLFF. The DNA of the CDR3 is TGTGCCAGCAGCGATAATCAGGGGGATGAAAAACTGTTTTTT.

The chain is built from TRBV27 and TRBJ1-4; 7 bases align to TRBD1. The V segment lost 2 bases and the J segment 6 bases; nucleotides outside the gene matches: 6. CDR1 and CDR2 (germline): MNHEY, SMNVEV (reference sequence). The CDR3 covers 15 residues. CDR3 nucleotides: TGTGCCAGCAGTTTAGCAGGGGGGCGGGATGAAAAACTGTTTTTT. It is translated as CASSLAGGRDEKLFF.

The sample holds a few counts of this clone. The genes are TRBV7-2 and TRBJ2-4; 7 positions agree with TRBD2. The trim removed 2 bases at V and 3 bases at J, leaving 16 bases unmatched. Germline V CDR1 and CDR2: SGHTA, FQGNSA. The CDR3 has 19 amino acids. The CDR3 loop reads CASSLNLGGGYEGKNIQYF. The CDR3 nucleotides read TGTGCCAGCAGCTTAAATCTTGGGGGAGGGTATGAGGGCAAAAACATTCAGTACTTC.

The gene calls are TRBV7-2 and TRBJ2-1; 10 nucleotides line up with TRBD2. The V gene end was trimmed by 4 bases and the J gene end by 13 bases; junction bases not matched to a gene: 13. The CDR3 is 15 amino acids. CDR1 is SGHTA and CDR2 is FQGNSA in the germline V gene. For the CDR3, the DNA is TGTGCCAGCAGCTCTTGGACTAGCGGAACCCGCCTACAGTTCTTC. Translation: CASSSWTSGTRLQFF.

The chain employs TRBV5-6 and TRBJ1-5; weak D call: TRBD1 (6 bases). Germline CDR1 and CDR2: SGHDT and YYEEEE. Trimming left V 3 bases short and J 0 bases short, with 13 bases between. This CDR3 is built from 16 residues. The CDR3 nucleotides are TGTGCCAGCAGCTCCTCCGGACAGATTAGCAATCAGCCCCAGCATTTT. This codes for CASSSSGQISNQPQHF.

The chain links TRBV30 to TRBJ2-7; D is perhaps TRBD1 (6 bases). CDR1 and CDR2 from the germline V gene are GTSNPN and SVGIG (reference sequence). The CDR3 spans 13 residues. The V gene lost 5 bases and the J gene lost 0 bases, with 11 bases spanning the gap. The CDR3 coding sequence is TGTGCCTGGCGACAGGACCTCTCCTACGAGCAGTACTTC. Protein sequence: CAWRQDLSYEQYF.

In DNA, the CDR3 is TGCGCCAGCAGCCAGGCGACAGGGCTGCAAGAGACCCAGTACTTC. The encoded protein is CASSQATGLQETQYF. V gene TRBV4-1 combines with J gene TRBJ2-5; 7 positions agree with TRBD1. CDR3 size: 15 residues. Trimming took 3 bases from V and 2 from J; bases not matched to a gene: 6. CDR1 and CDR2 from the germline V gene are MGHRA and YSYEKL.

CDR3 nucleotides: TGTGCCAGCAGCTCGGGACTAGCGGGCACCCTGGGGGAGCAGTACTTC. Translating it yields CASSSGLAGTLGEQYF. The chain joins TRBV5-4 to TRBJ2-5; 12 bases agree with TRBD2. Losses at the gene ends were 3 bases for V and 11 bases for J; bases not matched to a gene: 14. The CDR3 extends over 16 amino acids. CDR1 SGHNT and CDR2 YYREEE come from the germline V gene (reference sequence).

The rearrangement uses TRBV6-5 and TRBJ1-2, with D possibly TRBD1 on 6 matching bases. CDR3 length: 13 amino acids. V shed 6 bases and J shed 5 bases, with 13 bases lying between them. CDR1 is MNHEY, CDR2 SVGAGI, per germline. CDR3 region: CASSSGGAYGYTF. CDR3 bases: TGTGCCAGCAGCTCCGGGGGGGCGTATGGCTACACCTTC.